This T cell receptor delta chain was recorded in a study of gamma-delta T cells after stem cell transplantation. TCRdb reran clone calling via CATT on the RT-PCR reads. Of more than 3,500 delta-chain clones listed, 16% were seen once; the top ten hold 4.8%. The CDR3 covers 20 residues. Germline V gene lookup returns CDR1 NSMFDY and CDR2 ISSIKDK. V shed 0 bases and J 0 bases; nucleotides not matched to a gene: 16. The source material was gamma-delta T cells. This TCR was sampled from a human donor. It is not recorded whose cells these are; they may come from a transplant donor. The chain couples TRAV29/DV5 to TRDJ1, with 11 nucleotides matching TRDD3. CDR3 amino acids: CAASDPSWGILRSYTDKLIF. The CDR3 DNA sequence: TGTGCAGCAAGCGACCCCTCCTGGGGGATACTGAGGAGCTACACCGATAAACTCATCTTT.